This T cell receptor (beta chain) was observed in a study of blood T cell repertoires in COVID-19. The overall study: Samples of COVID-19 (acute and convalescent) were obtained from the United States, Italy and Spain.

Cohort allocation depended upon clinical history that participants reported. In the study's own analysis: Nucleated cell counts were estimated from reference gene primer amplification. The method was immunoSEQ multiplex PCR; TCRdb's version includes in-frame clones alone and lacks a portion of them. Clonal size and the V and J genes are those of that table, whereas D and trimming came from the DNA. The sample includes 300,000 to 400,000 clones, around 90% of them seen just once. The source material was PBMCs or T cells enriched from blood (not recorded which). This sequence originates from a man between 60 and 70 years old who had recovered from COVID-19.

This chain's CDR3 is CASSLLKNQETQYF. The CDR3, as DNA: TGTGCCAGCAGCTTACTTAAGAACCAAGAGACCCAGTACTTC. The chain carries TRBV5-4 and TRBJ2-5; the D is unclear. This CDR3 comprises 14 residues. CDR1 and CDR2 (germline): SGHNT, YYREEE (reference sequence). V was cut by 2 bases and J by 0 bases, with 8 bases left in between.